This TCR beta chain was sequenced for a study of T-cell reconstitution after alpha-beta-depleted transplantation in children (dated by TCRdb to the mid-2010s). Regarding the study in general: The study quantitatively tracked T-cell immune reconstitution after TCRalphabeta/CD19-depleted allogeneic hematopoietic cell transplantation in children using TCR repertoire profiling.

This clonotype has more than one count but fewer than ten. Which antigen it targets is not known. Within one base of it there is no much larger clone, and no base qualities were kept. V and J are trimmed by 5 bases and 3 bases, and the gene matches miss 6 bases of the junction. CDR1 MNHEY and CDR2 SMNVEV were looked up in the germline V gene (reference sequence). From the cysteine through the phenylalanine, the CDR3 covers 15 amino acids. Just CDR3 DNA is preserved here, 45 bases in frame from base 1. Library method: PCR. TCRdb names Illumina HiSeq 2500 as the instrument used. TCR libraries were prepared with molecular barcoding, using unique molecular identifiers to normalize TCRbeta repertoire quantification. The raw public reads went through TCRdb reprocessing: fastp at Q25, MiXCR clone calling, in-frame beta chains kept. Each CDR3 protein gets just one entry, which takes the most common genes and DNA from the rows behind it. The sample has about 610,000 distinct CDR3 sequences on record, roughly a tenth of them singletons. The ten biggest clones cover 4% to 5% of the sample.

Sequenced material: PBMCs from the stem cell graft donor, taken from the stem cell graft. The source of this sequence is a human donor who donated a stem cell graft to a child with acute myeloid leukemia. This chain joins TRBV27 to TRBJ2-1, with 8 central nucleotides matching TRBD2. CDR3 protein: CASSPRGGGYNEQFF. In nucleotide form, the sequence is TGTGCCAGCAGTCCCCGGGGGGGAGGCTACAATGAGCAGTTCTTC.